This T cell receptor (beta chain) was identified in a study of T cells in Graves' hyperthyroidism and ophthalmopathy. Those patients with uncontrolled infection, other autoimmune disease, pregnancy or lactation were excluded. V was pared by 8 bases and J by 1 base, with 13 bases of the junction left unmatched. The CDR3 runs 16 residues. The germline V gene has CDR1 MNHEY and CDR2 SMNVEV (reference sequence). RNA transcripts served as the template for amplifying TCR beta CDR3 regions. When the TCR CDR3 underwent first-round RT-PCR, the HTBI primer set was used. TCRdb redid the calling of the multiplex PCR reads with MiXCR, one entry per CDR3 protein. This sample has approximately 410,000 distinct CDR3 sequences, with roughly 15% found just once. Only a few counts were recorded for this clonotype. Its specificity is unknown. Study observations and caveats: Ophthalmopathy prediction by the model preceded onset by a median roughly 6 months. Researchers found most expanded thyroid clonotypes above 0.001 in blood as well.

V gene TRBV27 combines with J gene TRBJ1-2; TRBD1 matches at 7 bases. Material: blood. The receptor comes from a man aged 18 to 29 with Graves' ophthalmopathy. CDR3 DNA: TGTGCCAGCCAGCACTGGACAGGAGGGGTTAACTATGGCTACACCTTC. This translates into CASQHWTGGVNYGYTF.